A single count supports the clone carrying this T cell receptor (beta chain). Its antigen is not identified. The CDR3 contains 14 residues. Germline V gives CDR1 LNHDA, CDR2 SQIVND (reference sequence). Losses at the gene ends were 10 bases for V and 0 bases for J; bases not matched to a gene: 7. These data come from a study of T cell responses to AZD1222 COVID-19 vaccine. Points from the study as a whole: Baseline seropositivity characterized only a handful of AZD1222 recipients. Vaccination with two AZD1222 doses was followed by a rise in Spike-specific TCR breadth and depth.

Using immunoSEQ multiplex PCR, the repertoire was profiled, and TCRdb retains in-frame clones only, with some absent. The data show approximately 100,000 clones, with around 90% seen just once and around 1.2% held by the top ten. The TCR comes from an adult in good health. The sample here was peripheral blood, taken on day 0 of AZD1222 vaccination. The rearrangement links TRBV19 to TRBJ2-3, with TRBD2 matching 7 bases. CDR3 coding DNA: TGTGCCACCCCCGGGGGGACTAGCACAGATACGCAGTATTTT. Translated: CATPGGTSTDTQYF.